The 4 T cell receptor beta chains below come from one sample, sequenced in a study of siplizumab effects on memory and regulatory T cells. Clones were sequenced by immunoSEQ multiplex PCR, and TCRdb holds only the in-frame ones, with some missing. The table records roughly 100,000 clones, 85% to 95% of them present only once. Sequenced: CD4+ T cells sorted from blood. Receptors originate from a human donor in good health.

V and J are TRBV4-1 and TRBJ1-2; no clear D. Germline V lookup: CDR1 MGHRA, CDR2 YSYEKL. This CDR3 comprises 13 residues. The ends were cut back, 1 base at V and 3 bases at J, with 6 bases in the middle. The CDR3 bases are TGCGCCAGCAGCCAAGGAACAGACTATGGCTACACCTTC. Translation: CASSQGTDYGYTF.

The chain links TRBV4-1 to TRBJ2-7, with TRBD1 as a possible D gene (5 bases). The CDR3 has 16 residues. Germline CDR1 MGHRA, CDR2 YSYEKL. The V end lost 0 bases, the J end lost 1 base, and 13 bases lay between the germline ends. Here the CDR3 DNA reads TGCGCCAGCAGCCAAGAACTGACAGTTTCTTCCTACGAGCAGTACTTC. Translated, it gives CASSQELTVSSYEQYF.

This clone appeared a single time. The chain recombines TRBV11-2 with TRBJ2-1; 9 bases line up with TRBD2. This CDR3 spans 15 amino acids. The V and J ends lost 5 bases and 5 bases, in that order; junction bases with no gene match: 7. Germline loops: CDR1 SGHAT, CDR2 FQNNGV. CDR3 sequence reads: CASSPQRGVHNEQFF. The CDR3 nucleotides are TGTGCCAGCAGCCCTCAGCGGGGGGTACACAATGAGCAGTTCTTC.

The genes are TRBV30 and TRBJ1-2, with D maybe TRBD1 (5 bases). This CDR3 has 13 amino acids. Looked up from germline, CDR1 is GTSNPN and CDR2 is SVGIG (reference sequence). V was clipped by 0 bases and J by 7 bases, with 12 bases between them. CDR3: CAWSVKGTSGYTF. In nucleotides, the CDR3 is TGTGCCTGGAGTGTCAAGGGGACCTCTGGCTACACCTTC.